This TCR beta chain was captured by sequencing in a study of post-analysis software for immune sequencing data. Whole-study results and caveats: Higher frequency in patients than in controls was seen for five TRBV segments, with TRBV5-6, TRBV5-1 and TRBV20-1 among them.

This clonotype appeared a few times. The target antigen is unknown. The CDR3 length is 19 residues. The V and J ends lost 4 bases and 0 bases respectively, with 20 bases between them. Germline V gene lookup returns CDR1 SGHRS and CDR2 YFSETQ. Unique molecular identifiers were present in the TCR beta cDNA libraries. T cells numbering roughly 0.85 to 11 million gave rise to about 540,000 cDNA molecules. TCRdb fed the PCR reads into MiXCR, producing one record per CDR3 protein. The sample shows 750,000 to 950,000 distinct CDR3 sequences, about 50% of them seen only once. This clonotype was sampled from a girl between 10 and 17 years old with multiple sclerosis. The sample comprised blood. The chain uses TRBV5-1 and TRBJ2-6; D tentatively reads TRBD1 or TRBD2 (5 bases each). CDR3 nucleotides: TGCGCCAGCAGCCGTATCTCGGGACCTATCCGCTCTGGGGCCAACGTCCTGACTTTC. Translated, it gives CASSRISGPIRSGANVLTF.